The rows below give T cell receptor beta chains drawn from one sample of a study of cytomegalovirus exposure and HLA in healthy donors. Some clones are missing from TCRdb's copy, which holds only in-frame ones; the method was immunoSEQ multiplex PCR. The sample includes tens of thousands of clones, approximately 80% of them seen just once. Sequencing was carried out using PBMCs. The receptors stem from a man aged 45-60 years in good health and CMV-seronegative. Each CDR3 is given with its conserved first and last residue. D genes are given only for firm matches. Clone size is not always given. Where it is, it says once, few, many or a class for expanded clones.

size | J | D | V | DNA | CDR3
NA | TRBJ2-1 | TRBD2 | TRBV5-4 | TGTGCCAGCGGATTAGCGGGAGTGAGTAATGAGCAGTTCTTC | CASGLAGVSNEQFF
NA | TRBJ2-2 | TRBD2 | TRBV19 | TGTGCCAGTAGTATAGCGGGACTAGCGGGAGCGACCCCGGGGAACGGGGAGCTGTTTTTT | CASSIAGLAGATPGNGELFF
NA | TRBJ2-3 | NA | TRBV7-2 | TGTGCCAGCACCTCTCAAGCGAGCCCCGAGGCAGATACGCAGTATTTT | CASTSQASPEADTQYF
NA | TRBJ2-1 | TRBD2 | TRBV7-9 | TGTGCCAGCAGCGTCAGAGCGGGAGGGCCGTCAAATGAGCAGTTCTTC | CASSVRAGGPSNEQFF
NA | TRBJ2-5 | NA | TRBV6-1 | TGTGCCAGCAGCTATATAGAGGGATACCAAGAGACCCAGTACTTC | CASSYIEGYQETQYF
NA | TRBJ1-1 | TRBD1 | TRBV6-5 | TGTGCCAGCAGTTTGGGACAGGGTTACAGGGCTGAAGCTTTCTTT | CASSLGQGYRAEAFF
NA | TRBJ2-2 | NA | TRBV15 | TGTGCCACCAGCAGAGATATATCGGGAGGGGAGCTGTTTTTT | CATSRDISGGELFF
NA | TRBJ2-1 | TRBD1 | TRBV19 | TGTGCCAGTAAGCGGGGACAGGGGGTAAGCAATGAGCAGTTCTTC | CASKRGQGVSNEQFF
few | TRBJ1-4 | NA | TRBV6-1 | TGTGCCACCCAGGACAGACCTCTAGAAAAACTGTTTTTT | CATQDRPLEKLFF
NA | TRBJ2-5 | TRBD2 | TRBV9 | TGTGCCAGCAGCGAGCCGACCGGGCGGGAGGATGGCTACCTCCTAGAGACCCAGTACTTC | CASSEPTGREDGYLLETQYF
NA | TRBJ2-1 | TRBD2 | TRBV28 | TGTGCCAGCGGTAAGCGGGAGTACAATGAGCAGTTCTTC | CASGKREYNEQFF
NA | TRBJ2-2 | TRBD1 | TRBV2 | TGTGCCAGCAGTGAACCAGTGACAGGGCTGGCGAACACCGGGGAGCTGTTTTTT | CASSEPVTGLANTGELFF
NA | TRBJ1-1 | NA | TRBV6-4 | TGTGCCAGCAGTGTTGCAGGGAACACTGAAGCTTTCTTT | CASSVAGNTEAFF
NA | TRBJ2-3 | TRBD2 | TRBV6-5 | TGTGCCAGCTGGGGAGGGCCCACAGATACGCAGTATTTT | CASWGGPTDTQYF
NA | TRBJ1-1 | TRBD1 | TRBV6-6 | TGTGCCAGCAGTTCCAGGGGGCAGGGGAACACTGAAGCTTTCTTT | CASSSRGQGNTEAFF
NA | TRBJ2-7 | NA | TRBV6-5 | TGTGCCAGCAGTTACCGGCAGGGATACGAGCAGTACTTC | CASSYRQGYEQYF
NA | TRBJ1-6 | NA | TRBV5-8 | TGTGCCAGCAGTCTATATTCACCCCTCCACTTT | CASSLYSPLHF
once | TRBJ2-1 | TRBD2 | TRBV5-1 | TGCGCCAGCAGCTTGAATAGCGGGAGTGCAGGCAATGAGCAGTTCTTC | CASSLNSGSAGNEQFF
NA | TRBJ2-3 | NA | TRBV11-3 | TGTGCCAGCAGCGTCTCACAGGGACCGGGCACAGATACGCAGTATTTT | CASSVSQGPGTDTQYF
NA | TRBJ2-3 | NA | TRBV15 | TGTGCCACCCGGGGGGGACAGAGCACAGATACGCAGTATTTT | CATRGGQSTDTQYF
NA | TRBJ1-2 | NA | TRBV6-1 | TGTGCCAGCAGTACTATGGGGGGGCAAAACTATGGCTACACCTTC | CASSTMGGQNYGYTF
once | TRBJ2-2 | TRBD2 | TRBV19 | TGTGCCAGTAGACGCCAACTAGCGGGAGACACCGGGGAGCTGTTTTTT | CASRRQLAGDTGELFF